Listed here are 8 T cell receptor beta chains from one sample, sequenced in a study of blood T cell repertoires in COVID-19. Sequencing was performed with immunoSEQ multiplex PCR; in TCRdb, only in-frame clones are kept and a portion is missing. Of tens of thousands of clones detected, approximately 88% appear once; the ten largest clones hold 5% to 7%. Sequenced sample: peripheral blood. These receptors came from a woman aged 70-85 years with acute or convalescent COVID-19.

V usage is TRBV4-1 and J usage is TRBJ1-1, with 10 bases fitting TRBD1. V was clipped by 3 bases and J by 1 base; unmatched bases: 2. Germline V lookup: CDR1 MGHRA, CDR2 YSYEKL. The CDR3 is 15 residues long. This CDR3 is CASSQRTGGNTEAFF. Here the CDR3 DNA reads TGCGCCAGCAGCCAGAGGACAGGGGGGAACACTGAAGCTTTCTTT.

This clone occurred once. CDR3 sequence reads: CASSFPSRVSGKDTQYF. As DNA, the CDR3 is TGTGCCAGCAGTTTTCCCTCGAGGGTATCGGGGAAGGATACGCAGTATTTT. V and J are TRBV28 and TRBJ2-3, with a possible D match to TRBD2 (5 bases). The CDR3 is 17 residues long. From germline, CDR1 is MDHEN and CDR2 SYDVKM. The V and J ends lost 3 bases and 6 bases respectively, with 22 bases between them.

The chain uses TRBV4-3 and TRBJ1-4; D not resolved. V lost 3 bases, J lost 0 bases, and 5 bases lay in between. This CDR3 is 14 amino acids long. CDR1 is LGHNA, CDR2 YSLEER, per germline. The CDR3 DNA reads as TGCGCCAGCAGCCAGGAGGCAACTAATGAAAAACTGTTTTTT. Amino acids: CASSQEATNEKLFF.

This sequence joins TRBV3-1 (or the pseudogene TRBV3-2) and TRBJ1-5; 7 bases are a match to TRBD1. Unmatched junction bases numbered 13, after V lost 3 bases and J lost 2 bases. Looked up from germline, CDR1 is LGHDT and CDR2 is YNNKEL (reference sequence). The CDR3 has 18 amino acids. CDR3 region: CASSQGTAPFSGNQPQHF. CDR3 nucleotide sequence: TGTGCCAGCAGCCAGGGGACAGCTCCTTTTAGCGGCAATCAGCCCCAGCATTTT.

This chain joins TRBV5-1 and TRBJ2-4, with TRBD1 as a possible D gene (6 bases). CDR1 and CDR2 from the germline V gene are SGHRS and YFSETQ. This CDR3 is built from 15 residues. Trimming stripped 3 bases from V and 7 bases from J, with 17 bases between. CDR3 nucleotide sequence: TGCGCCAGCAGCTATCAGGGGCCTGTTGACAACATTCAGTACTTC. Protein product: CASSYQGPVDNIQYF.

This sequence joins TRBV28 and TRBJ1-4; 8 positions agree with TRBD1. This CDR3 has 14 residues. The germline CDR1 and CDR2 sequences are MDHEN and SYDVKM. The junction had 5 bases not matched to a gene; V was cut back by 7 bases and J by 4 bases. The CDR3: CASTPGQVNEKLFF. The CDR3, as DNA: TGTGCCAGCACCCCGGGACAGGTTAATGAAAAACTGTTTTTT.

The rearrangement joins TRBV3-1 (or the pseudogene TRBV3-2) to TRBJ2-5; the D gene is possibly TRBD1 (6 bases). The germline V gene has CDR1 LGHDT and CDR2 YNNKEL (reference sequence). The CDR3 spans 15 residues. V dropped 1 base and J dropped 5 bases, with 14 bases sitting between them. The CDR3 here is CASSQVMGAGETQYF. The CDR3 DNA sequence: TGTGCCAGCAGCCAAGTTATGGGGGCCGGGGAGACCCAGTACTTC.

This sequence joins TRBV18 and TRBJ1-5; no clear D. Germline loops: CDR1 KGHSH, CDR2 LQKENI. The CDR3 spans 13 residues. V lost 2 bases, J lost 7 bases, and 9 bases lay in between. This CDR3 is CASSPGESQPQHF. CDR3 nucleotide sequence: TGTGCCAGCTCACCAGGGGAGAGCCAGCCCCAGCATTTT.